These 20 T cell receptor beta chains were sequenced from one sample in a study of blood T cells in healthy people across ages (dated by TCRdb to about 2015). The protocol used for the library was 5' RACE. Instrument used: Illumina HiSeq 2500. A second PCR of roughly 7 to 11 cycles was performed with a sample-barcoded 5' primer and a J-beta primer mix. Using fastp trimming at Q25 and MiXCR clonotype assembly, TCRdb reanalyzed the public sequencing data and kept in-frame beta chains. Records with the same CDR3 protein are collapsed into one entry carrying the most frequent genes and DNA. This sample is represented by 550,000 to 650,000 distinct CDR3 sequences; about 28% of them were singletons. Approximately 15% of the sample is taken by the ten largest. Sequences were obtained from blood. The source of these receptors is a woman over 75 in good health.

Concerning this clonotype: One base away lies a much larger clone, so this may be a sequencing read error. The V and J genes are TRBV5-6 and TRBJ2-5; the match to TRBD1 covers 7 bases. CDR3 size: 14 residues. The germline gives CDR1 SGHDT, CDR2 YYEEEE. Germline trimming cut 3 bases from V and 2 bases from J; bases unmatched to any gene: 4. CDR3 amino acids: CASSWGQRQETQYF. In DNA, the CDR3 is TGTGCCAGCAGCTGGGGACAGAGACAAGAGACCCAGTACTTC.

In its sample, this clonotype was seen a few times. A much more abundant neighbour one base away suggests this may be a read error. The genes are TRBV27 and TRBJ2-3; D is unresolved. The V end was cut by 1 base, the J end by 6 bases, with 11 bases between. Looked up from germline, CDR1 is MNHEY and CDR2 is SMNVEV (reference sequence). The CDR3 length is 14 residues. CDR3 protein: CASSLYVNGDTQYF. CDR3 nucleotide sequence: TGTGCCAGCAGTTTATATGTTAATGGGGATACGCAGTATTTT.

This clonotype was picked up a small number of times. The rearrangement joins TRBV9 to TRBJ2-3; D uncertain. Germline-derived CDR1 and CDR2 are SGDLS and YYNGEE. The CDR3 contains 15 residues. Trimming pared 4 bases from V and 2 bases from J, leaving 14 bases between. DNA of the CDR3: TGTGCCAGCAGCCTGGGCCCATACCCCACAGATACGCAGTATTTT. This codes for CASSLGPYPTDTQYF.

A note on this clonotype: This may stem from a read error, because a much larger clone lies one nucleotide away. V and J are TRBV6-1 and TRBJ1-2; 9 nucleotides align to TRBD1. After removal of 4 bases from V and 7 bases from J, the junction contained 7 bases not matched to a gene. CDR3 length: 14 residues. Germline lookup yields CDR1 MNHNS and CDR2 SASEGT. CDR3 protein: CASSGNRDRAGYTF. CDR3 bases: TGTGCCAGCAGTGGGAACCGGGACAGGGCTGGCTACACCTTC.

Turning to this clonotype: Compared with germline, one end of the junction differs, possibly owing to a read error. The V gene is TRBV7-2, the J gene TRBJ1-3; D not resolved. This CDR3 has 15 amino acids. Germline assignment: CDR1 SGHTA and CDR2 FQGNSA. CDR3 DNA: TGTGCCAGCAGCTTAGGCCGGACGGCAGGAAGCACCATATATTTT. This encodes CASSLGRTAGSTIYF.

This clonotype was found many times. The rearrangement joins TRBV7-9 to TRBJ1-1; TRBD1 is a possible D gene (6 bases). The V gene's germline CDR1 is SEHNR and CDR2 FQNEAQ (reference sequence). V lost 7 bases, J lost 4 bases, and 19 bases lay in between. The CDR3 length is 15 residues. CDR3 residues: CASTEVQGTRTEAFF. CDR3 in DNA: TGTGCCAGCACCGAAGTCCAGGGGACGCGCACTGAAGCTTTCTTT.

A word on this clonotype: One base away lies a much larger clone, so this may be a sequencing read error. The genes are TRBV20-1 and TRBJ2-1; D not certain. The germline V gene encodes CDR1 DFQATT and CDR2 SNEGSKA (reference sequence). V dropped 4 bases and J dropped 10 bases, with 14 bases sitting between them. CDR3 length: 12 amino acids. As DNA, the CDR3 is TGCAGTGCTAAAAGTCGGTTTGGCGAGCAGTTCTTC. Its protein is CSAKSRFGEQFF.

A few counts support this clonotype. The chain employs TRBV5-1 and TRBJ2-2; D is perhaps TRBD1 or TRBD2 (5 bases each). This CDR3 region has 14 residues. The V gene lost 6 bases and the J gene lost 1 base, with 10 bases spanning the gap. The V gene's germline CDR1 is SGHRS and CDR2 YFSETQ. The CDR3 spells CASTGTRNTGELFF. CDR3 sequence (DNA): TGCGCCAGCACCGGGACCAGGAACACCGGGGAGCTGTTTTTT.

This clonotype was seen ten or more times. V is TRBV11-3 and J is TRBJ1-1; D is undetermined. The CDR3 sequence is 13 residues long. The germline gives CDR1 SGHNT, CDR2 YENEEA. The V end was cut by 2 bases, the J end by 0 bases, with 4 bases between. The CDR3 DNA reads TGTGCCAGCAGCTTAATGATGAACACTGAAGCTTTCTTT. It translates to CASSLMMNTEAFF. Filled out from reference TRBV11-3 and TRBJ1-1, the complete variable domain reads EAGVVQSPRYKIIEKKQPVAFWCNPISGHNTLYWYLQNLGQGPELLIRYENEEAVDDSQLPKDRFSAERLKGVDSTLKIQPAELGDSAVYLCASSLMMNTEAFFGQGTRLTVV.

This clonotype turned up a few times. The rearrangement joins TRBV6-1 to TRBJ1-5; unclear D gene. Germline V gives CDR1 MNHNS, CDR2 SASEGT. Trimming removed 0 bases from V and 8 bases from J, with 17 bases in between. The CDR3 spans 16 residues. CDR3 sequence reads: CASSEAWNLRVEPQHF. DNA for the CDR3: TGTGCCAGCAGTGAAGCGTGGAACCTCCGGGTGGAGCCCCAGCATTTT.

This clonotype was recorded at least ten times. The rearrangement links TRBV12-3 or TRBV12-4 to TRBJ1-5; TRBD1 matches at 8 bases. This CDR3 contains 14 residues. V was clipped by 8 bases and J by 6 bases; unmatched bases: 9. CDR3 sequence (DNA): TGTGCCAGCCTTCCGGCAGGGGGCCGTCAGCCCCAGCATTTT. Protein sequence: CASLPAGGRQPQHF.

This clonotype was seen ten or more times. This CDR3 reads CASSRRTSGANVLTF. The CDR3 bases are TGTGCCAGCAGCAGAAGGACCTCTGGGGCCAACGTCCTGACTTTC. The genes are TRBV2 and TRBJ2-6; D call uncertain. V was cut by 6 bases and J by 0 bases, with 9 bases left in between. CDR1 and CDR2 from the germline V gene are SNHLY and FYNNEI. This CDR3 spans 15 amino acids.

In DNA, the CDR3 is TGTGCCATCAGTGGAGGCCACCCCTCTAATGAAAAACTGTTTTTT. As protein: CAISGGHPSNEKLFF. This sequence joins TRBV10-3 and TRBJ1-4, with no clear D. The CDR3 is 15 amino acids. V lost 4 bases and J 3 bases, leaving 12 bases between the germline ends. The germline V gene encodes CDR1 ENHRY and CDR2 SYGVKD.

J is TRBJ2-3 and V is TRBV5-5; no clear D gene. The CDR3 covers 15 residues. Germline V lookup: CDR1 SGHKS, CDR2 YYEKEE (reference sequence). The V gene lost 1 base and the J gene lost 2 bases, with 11 bases spanning the gap. The CDR3 DNA reads TGTGCCAGCAGCTTGACGGGCTGGGACACAGATACGCAGTATTTT. Translated, it gives CASSLTGWDTDTQYF.

On this clonotype itself: A much larger clone differs by one base, so this may be a read error. This sequence joins TRBV6-5 and TRBJ2-3; 10 positions agree with TRBD2. The CDR3 runs to 14 residues. Per germline, CDR1 MNHEY and CDR2 SVGAGI. CDR3 amino acids: CASGLAGATGTQYF. The CDR3 DNA is TGTGCCAGCGGGCTAGCGGGGGCCACAGGTACGCAGTATTTT.

Concerning this clonotype: This may be a read error: a much more frequent sequence differs by one nucleotide. The chain is built from TRBV5-1 and TRBJ1-5, with a possible D match to TRBD1 (5 bases). This CDR3 is 15 amino acids long. CDR1 and CDR2 from the germline V gene are SGHRS and YFSETQ. The CDR3 here is CASSSGPTSNRPQHF. Written as DNA, the CDR3 is TGCGCCAGCAGCTCGGGACCGACTAGCAATCGGCCCCAGCATTTT.

This chain links TRBV20-1 with TRBJ2-7, with 8 positions matching TRBD2. Trimming took 5 bases from V and 2 from J; bases not matched to a gene: 11. Germline loops: CDR1 DFQATT, CDR2 SNEGSKA (reference sequence). CDR3 size: 15 residues. The CDR3 DNA reads TGCAGTGCTCCTAAGAGCCGACTAGCGCCCTACGAGCAGTACTTC. Translation: CSAPKSRLAPYEQYF.

This clonotype was recorded a few times. This sequence joins TRBV20-1 and TRBJ1-4; 7 positions match TRBD1. V lost 2 bases to trimming and J lost 1 base; unmatched junction nucleotides: 7. This CDR3 is built from 16 residues. Germline CDR1 is DFQATT and CDR2 is SNEGSKA (reference sequence). The CDR3 here is CSARLLTGVTNEKLFF. CDR3 bases: TGCAGTGCTAGACTACTTACAGGGGTAACTAATGAAAAACTGTTTTTT.

In the case of this clonotype: This may stem from a read error, because a much larger clone lies one nucleotide away. The J gene is TRBJ2-1, the V gene TRBV5-1; D is possibly TRBD1 or TRBD2 (6 bases each). This CDR3 is 17 amino acids long. CDR1 and CDR2 (germline): SGHRS, YFSETQ. CDR3 nucleotide sequence: TGCGCCAGCAGCGTCCTGGGGGGCACTAGCTCCTACAATAAGCAGTTCTTC. Translating gives CASSVLGGTSSYNKQFF.

This clonotype has at least ten counts. The V gene is TRBV28, the J gene TRBJ2-7; a weak D match, TRBD2 (5 bases). The CDR3 is made up of 14 amino acids. Deletions cut 6 bases from V and 4 bases from J, with 16 bases between. Germline CDR1 reads MDHEN; CDR2 reads SYDVKM. DNA of the CDR3: TGTGCCAGCAGCTCCCCGGGGATTCTTTACGAGCAGTACTTC. Protein product: CASSSPGILYEQYF. Supplemented by reference TRBV28 and TRBJ2-7, the full variable domain reads DVKVTQSSRYLVKRTGEKVFLECVQDMDHENMFWYRQDPGLGLRLIYFSYDVKMKEKGDIPEGYSVSREKKERFSLILESASTNQTSMYLCASSSPGILYEQYFGPGTRLTVT.